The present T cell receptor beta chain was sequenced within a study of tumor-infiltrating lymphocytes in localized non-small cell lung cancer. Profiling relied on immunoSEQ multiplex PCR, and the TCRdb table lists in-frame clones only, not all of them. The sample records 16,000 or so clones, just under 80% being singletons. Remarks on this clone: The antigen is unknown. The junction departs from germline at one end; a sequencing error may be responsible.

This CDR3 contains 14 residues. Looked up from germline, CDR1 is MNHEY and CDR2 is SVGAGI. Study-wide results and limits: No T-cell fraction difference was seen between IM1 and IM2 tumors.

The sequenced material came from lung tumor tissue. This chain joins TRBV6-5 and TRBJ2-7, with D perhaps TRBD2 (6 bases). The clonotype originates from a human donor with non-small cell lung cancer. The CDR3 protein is CASSYSRETYEQHF. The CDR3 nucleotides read TGTGCCAGCAGTTACTCCCGGGAGACCTACGAGCAGCACTTC.